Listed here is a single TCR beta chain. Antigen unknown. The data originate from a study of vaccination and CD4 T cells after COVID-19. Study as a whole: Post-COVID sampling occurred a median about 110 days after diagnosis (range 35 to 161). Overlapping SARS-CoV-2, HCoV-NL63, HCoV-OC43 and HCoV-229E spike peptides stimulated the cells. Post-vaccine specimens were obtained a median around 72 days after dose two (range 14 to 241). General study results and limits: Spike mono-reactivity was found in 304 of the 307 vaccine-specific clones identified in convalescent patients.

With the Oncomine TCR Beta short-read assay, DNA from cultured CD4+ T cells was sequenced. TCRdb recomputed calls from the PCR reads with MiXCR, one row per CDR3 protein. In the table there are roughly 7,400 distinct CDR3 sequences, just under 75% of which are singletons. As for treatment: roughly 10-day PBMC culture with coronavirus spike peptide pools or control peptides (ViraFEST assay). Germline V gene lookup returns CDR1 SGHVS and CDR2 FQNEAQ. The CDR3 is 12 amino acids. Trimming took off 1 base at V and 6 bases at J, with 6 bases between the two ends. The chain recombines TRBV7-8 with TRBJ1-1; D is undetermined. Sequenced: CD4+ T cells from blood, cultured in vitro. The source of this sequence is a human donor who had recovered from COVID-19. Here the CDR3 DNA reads TGTGCCAGCAGCTTAGGTCTTTCTGAAGCTTTCTTT. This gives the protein CASSLGLSEAFF. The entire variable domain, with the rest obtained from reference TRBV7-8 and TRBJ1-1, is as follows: GAGVSQSPRYKVAKRGQDVALRCDPISGHVSLFWYQQALGQGPEFLTYFQNEAQLDKSGLPSDRFFAERPEGSVSTLKIQRTQQEDSAVYLCASSLGLSEAFFGQGTRLTVV.